The next 27 T cell receptor beta chains were all read from a single sample in a study of blood T cell repertoires in COVID-19. Measured with immunoSEQ multiplex PCR; TCRdb has only the in-frame clones, and not every one. Altogether 250,000 to 400,000 clones are present, about 87% being singletons, with the ten largest covering approximately 1.8%. Sequencing was carried out using peripheral blood. These receptors were taken from a woman aged 30 to 39 with COVID-19, enrolled during active disease.

This chain connects TRBV5-6 to TRBJ2-5, with D maybe TRBD2 (6 bases). The CDR3 length is 17 residues. V was clipped by 4 bases and J by 4 bases, with 23 bases between them. Germline assignment: CDR1 SGHDT and CDR2 YYEEEE. CDR3 region: CASSSLVGGIQSETQYF. As DNA, the CDR3 is TGTGCCAGCAGCAGCCTAGTCGGGGGTATACAATCAGAGACCCAGTACTTC.

The rearrangement uses TRBV15 and TRBJ2-4; the D gene is possibly TRBD1 (5 bases). V was clipped by 11 bases and J by 5 bases, with 13 bases between them. This CDR3 is built from 12 residues. The V gene's germline CDR1 is LNHNV and CDR2 YYDKDF (reference sequence). The DNA of the CDR3 is TGTGCCGTCGCAGGGATGGAAAACATTCAGTACTTC. It codes for CAVAGMENIQYF. The variable domain in full, with the rest retrieved from reference TRBV15 and TRBJ2-4, is DAMVIQNPRYQVTQFGKPVTLSCSQTLNHNVMYWYQQKSSQAPKLLFHYYDKDFNNEADTPDNFQSRRPNTSFCFLDIRSPGLGDTAMYLCAVAGMENIQYFGAGTRLSVL.

V gene TRBV27 combines with J gene TRBJ1-2; D gene uncertain. CDR3 length: 13 amino acids. Germline lookup yields CDR1 MNHEY and CDR2 SMNVEV (reference sequence). The germline V and J ends were trimmed by 6 bases and 1 base, with 9 bases remaining between them. The CDR3 DNA is TGTGCCAGCAGCAAACAGCTTAACTATGGCTACACCTTC. The encoded protein is CASSKQLNYGYTF.

The DNA of the CDR3 is TGTGCCAGCAGTTCAGGGGGCCAAGAGACCCAGTACTTC. Translated, it gives CASSSGGQETQYF. V and J are TRBV12-3 or TRBV12-4 and TRBJ2-5; 7 bases line up with TRBD1. CDR3 length: 13 residues. V was pared by 4 bases and J by 1 base, with 0 bases of the junction left unmatched.

The chain couples TRBV4-1 to TRBJ2-5; 10 bases match TRBD2. Germline CDR1 MGHRA, CDR2 YSYEKL. The CDR3 runs 16 residues. The ends lost 1 base at V and 4 bases at J; junction bases unmatched: 6. For the CDR3, the DNA is TGCGCCAGCAGCCAAGTTCGGGTAGCGGGGGGAGAGACCCAGTACTTC. It translates to CASSQVRVAGGETQYF.

The chain joins TRBV28 to TRBJ1-1; D is uncertain. Trimming stripped 2 bases from V and 1 base from J, with 20 bases between. Germline V gene data show CDR1 as MDHEN and CDR2 as SYDVKM. The CDR3 runs to 18 residues. CDR3 amino acids: CASSLGRMLRGGNTEAFF. In DNA form, the CDR3 reads TGTGCCAGCAGTTTAGGCCGGATGCTCCGAGGTGGGAACACTGAAGCTTTCTTT.

The sample holds a few counts of this clone. The V gene is TRBV4-1, the J gene TRBJ2-1, with TRBD1 matching over 9 bases. The CDR3 has 18 amino acids. The V gene's germline CDR1 is MGHRA and CDR2 YSYEKL. Unmatched junction bases numbered 10, after V lost 2 bases and J lost 2 bases. CDR3 nucleotide sequence: TGCGCCAGCAGCCAACTTATACCCCGGGACAGGGCCTACAATGAGCAGTTCTTC. Translated: CASSQLIPRDRAYNEQFF.

The rearrangement joins TRBV7-2 to TRBJ2-3; 8 bases map to TRBD2. In germline, CDR1 is SGHTA, CDR2 FQGNSA. This CDR3 contains 18 residues. The trim removed 5 bases at V and 0 bases at J, leaving 13 bases unmatched. CDR3 sequence reads: CASSHGGGRWWSTDTQYF. CDR3 DNA: TGTGCCAGCAGCCACGGGGGGGGCCGTTGGTGGAGCACAGATACGCAGTATTTT.

This chain connects TRBV12-3 or TRBV12-4 to TRBJ1-2; no firm D call. The CDR3 is 13 amino acids. Trimming took off 5 bases at V and 3 bases at J, with 10 bases between the two ends. Here the CDR3 DNA reads TGTGCCAGCAGTGACCAGGAGGACTATGGCTACACCTTC. Encoded protein: CASSDQEDYGYTF.

This rearrangement joins TRBV4-1 to TRBJ1-4; no definite D call. The V gene's germline CDR1 is MGHRA and CDR2 YSYEKL. Trimming stripped 4 bases from V and 4 bases from J, with 16 bases between. The CDR3 has 16 residues. The CDR3 loop reads CASSPMTGSFNEKLFF. The CDR3, as DNA: TGCGCCAGCAGCCCGATGACCGGGAGTTTTAATGAAAAACTGTTTTTT.

This chain uses TRBV18 with TRBJ1-1; possibly TRBD1 for D (6 bases). The CDR3 contains 14 residues. CDR1 is KGHSH, CDR2 LQKENI, per germline. V lost 4 bases and J lost 2, with 11 bases in between. The CDR3 bases are TGTGCCAGCTCACAACTGACAGGTAACACTGAAGCTTTCTTT. Its translation: CASSQLTGNTEAFF.

This clone was seen more than once but under ten times. The rearrangement links TRBV18 to TRBJ1-2; D might be TRBD1 (6 bases). Per germline, CDR1 KGHSH and CDR2 LQKENI. V gave up 6 bases and J gave up 6 bases, with 23 bases separating them. The CDR3 runs to 16 residues. CDR3 coding DNA: TGTGCCAGCTCTCCCAGACAGGACCCCACCCTCAATGGCTACACCTTC. The encoded protein is CASSPRQDPTLNGYTF.

V usage is TRBV4-1 and J usage is TRBJ1-5; D call uncertain. CDR1 and CDR2 from the germline V gene are MGHRA and YSYEKL. This CDR3 is 15 amino acids long. The V gene lost 1 base and the J gene lost 3 bases, with 10 bases spanning the gap. For the CDR3, the DNA is TGCGCCAGCAGCCAAGTGAGAGGCTCCAATCAGCCCCAGCATTTT. Amino acid sequence: CASSQVRGSNQPQHF.

The V gene is TRBV3-1 (or the pseudogene TRBV3-2), the J gene TRBJ1-2; 8 bases agree with TRBD1. The V gene end was trimmed by 0 bases and the J gene end by 2 bases; junction bases not matched to a gene: 8. Germline V gives CDR1 LGHDT, CDR2 YNNKEL (reference sequence). This CDR3 comprises 17 residues. The CDR3 region is CASSQDRGTGQNYGYTF. CDR3 in DNA: TGTGCCAGCAGCCAAGATCGCGGGACAGGTCAAAACTATGGCTACACCTTC.

This clone was found a few times. The V and J genes are TRBV7-9 and TRBJ1-2; D perhaps matches TRBD1 (6 bases). The V gene lost 4 bases and the J gene lost 6 bases, with 9 bases spanning the gap. Germline loops: CDR1 SEHNR, CDR2 FQNEAQ (reference sequence). CDR3 length: 12 residues. The CDR3 sequence is CASSSPGDGYTF. The CDR3, as DNA: TGTGCCAGCAGCTCCCCAGGGGATGGCTACACCTTC.

The rearrangement links TRBV6-5 to TRBJ2-6, with D perhaps TRBD1 (6 bases). V shed 4 bases and J shed 4 bases, with 14 bases lying between them. This CDR3 comprises 16 residues. Germline V lookup: CDR1 MNHEY, CDR2 SVGAGI. The CDR3: CASSFQGRLGANVLTF. CDR3 coding DNA: TGTGCCAGCAGTTTCCAGGGGCGCTTAGGGGCCAACGTCCTGACTTTC.

V and J are TRBV2 and TRBJ1-5, with no clear D. Per germline, CDR1 SNHLY and CDR2 FYNNEI. V gave up 11 bases and J gave up 4 bases, with 15 bases separating them. This CDR3 comprises 13 residues. This CDR3 is CALSPGVNQPQHF. DNA of the CDR3: TGTGCCCTAAGCCCCGGAGTTAATCAGCCCCAGCATTTT.

V and J are TRBV2 and TRBJ1-5; TRBD1 matches at 11 bases. The V and J ends lost 6 bases and 5 bases, in that order; junction bases with no gene match: 0. Germline CDR1 SNHLY, CDR2 FYNNEI. This CDR3 has 13 residues. In DNA, the CDR3 is TGTGCCAGCAGGGGACAGGGGGATCAGCCCCAGCATTTT. Translating gives CASRGQGDQPQHF.

The V call is TRBV7-2, the J call TRBJ1-6; 10 bases map to TRBD1. Trimming removed 5 bases from V and 10 bases from J; junction bases left unmatched: 11. Germline values: CDR1 SGHTA, CDR2 FQGNSA. CDR3 length equals 16 residues. CDR3: CASSRRTTGGGSPLHF. The DNA of the CDR3 is TGTGCCAGCAGCAGAAGAACGACAGGGGGCGGCTCACCCCTCCACTTT.

J is TRBJ2-7 and V is TRBV6-6; no firm D call. The CDR3 contains 10 residues. The V gene's germline CDR1 is MNHNY and CDR2 SVGAGI (reference sequence). Trimming shortened V by 8 bases and J by 7 bases, and 9 bases separated the two germline ends. This CDR3 reads CASGLREQYF. Here the CDR3 DNA reads TGTGCCAGCGGTTTGAGGGAGCAGTACTTC.

The V and J genes are TRBV2 and TRBJ2-5; TRBD2 is a possible D gene (5 bases). Trimming removed 3 bases at V and 8 bases at J, with 13 bases between. From germline, CDR1 is SNHLY and CDR2 FYNNEI. The CDR3 is made up of 13 amino acids. CDR3 sequence reads: CASSEDSVQTQYF. CDR3 nucleotide sequence: TGTGCCAGCAGTGAGGACTCCGTACAAACCCAGTACTTC.

The V and J genes are TRBV29-1 and TRBJ1-1, with D tentatively TRBD1 (5 bases). The CDR3 is made up of 13 amino acids. From germline, CDR1 is SQVTM and CDR2 ANQGSEA. V was shortened by 3 bases and J by 0 bases, with 8 bases between the two germline ends. The CDR3 spells CSVEKTVNTEAFF. The CDR3 nucleotides are TGCAGCGTTGAGAAGACAGTGAACACTGAAGCTTTCTTT.

In its sample, this clone was seen a few times. V gene TRBV2 combines with J gene TRBJ1-5; D is unclear. The germline V gene has CDR1 SNHLY and CDR2 FYNNEI. Deletions cut 3 bases from V and 7 bases from J, with 10 bases between. The CDR3 sequence is 13 residues long. CDR3 in DNA: TGTGCCAGCAGTGATTTTGAGCGACAGCCCCAGCATTTT. It encodes CASSDFERQPQHF.

The chain employs TRBV4-2 and TRBJ2-3, with 10 bases lining up with TRBD2. Germline V gene lookup returns CDR1 LGHNA and CDR2 YNFKEQ. V gave up 0 bases and J gave up 3 bases; unmatched junction bases: 6. The CDR3 runs to 17 residues. CDR3: CASSQDRQRGGTDTQYF. The DNA of the CDR3 is TGTGCCAGCAGCCAAGATCGCCAGCGGGGGGGTACAGATACGCAGTATTTT.

The genes are TRBV6-5 and TRBJ1-4; D is uncertain. This CDR3 has 15 residues. Germline lookup yields CDR1 MNHEY and CDR2 SVGAGI. Trimming stripped 6 bases from V and 0 bases from J, with 11 bases between. CDR3 nucleotides: TGTGCCAGCAGCTCAAACAGAGCAACTAATGAAAAACTGTTTTTT. It translates to CASSSNRATNEKLFF.

This clone occurred once. V is TRBV19 and J is TRBJ1-3; 8 nucleotides match TRBD1. The CDR3 runs 14 residues. The V and J ends lost 7 bases and 6 bases, in that order; junction bases with no gene match: 8. The V gene's germline CDR1 is LNHDA and CDR2 SQIVND (reference sequence). CDR3 loop: CASTATGEENTIYF. The DNA of the CDR3 is TGTGCCAGTACAGCGACAGGGGAGGAAAACACCATATATTTT.

The V call is TRBV6-4, the J call TRBJ2-3; 9 bases line up with TRBD1. Germline loops: CDR1 MRHNA, CDR2 SNTAGT. The CDR3 is made up of 15 amino acids. With V trimmed by 6 bases and J by 6 bases, 10 bases remained unmatched. The CDR3: CASRPGTGKSDTQYF. CDR3 sequence (DNA): TGTGCCAGCAGACCCGGGACAGGGAAGTCGGATACGCAGTATTTT.